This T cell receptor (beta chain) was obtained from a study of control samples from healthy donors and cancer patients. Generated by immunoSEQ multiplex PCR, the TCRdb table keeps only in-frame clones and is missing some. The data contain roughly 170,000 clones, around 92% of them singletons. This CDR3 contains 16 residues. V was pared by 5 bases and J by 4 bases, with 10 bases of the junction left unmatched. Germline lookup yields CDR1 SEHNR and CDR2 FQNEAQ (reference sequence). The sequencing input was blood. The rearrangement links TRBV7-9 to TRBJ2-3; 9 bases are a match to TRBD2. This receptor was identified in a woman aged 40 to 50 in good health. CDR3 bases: TGTGCCAGCAGCCCCCGCGGGGGGGTGGGAGCAGATACGCAGTATTTT. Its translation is CASSPRGGVGADTQYF. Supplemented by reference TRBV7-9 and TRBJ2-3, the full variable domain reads DTGVSQNPRHKITKRGQNVTFRCDPISEHNRLYWYRQTLGQGPEFLTYFQNEAQLEKSRLLSDRFSAERPKGSFSTLEIQRTEQGDSAMYLCASSPRGGVGADTQYFGPGTRLTVL.